Reported below is one T cell receptor beta chain. Sequencing was performed with immunoSEQ multiplex PCR; in TCRdb, only in-frame clones are kept and a portion is missing. The sample contains more than 1,200 clones, nearly 90% of which appear only once. This specimen comes from a study of circulating and synovial CD4+ cells in juvenile arthritis. With V trimmed by 6 bases and J by 10 bases, 5 bases remained unmatched. The CDR3 totals 13 residues. Per the germline V gene, CDR1 is MNHEY and CDR2 is SVGAGI. V is TRBV6-5 and J is TRBJ1-6, with 8 bases matching TRBD1. The origin of this receptor is a human donor with juvenile idiopathic arthritis. The material sequenced was HLA-DR+ CD4+ T cells from blood. Stated subset: circulating pathogenic-like lymphocytes, sorted as HLA-DR+CD14-CD3+CD4+CD25low/- blood T cells. The CDR3: CASRGQEGSPLHF. The CDR3, as DNA: TGTGCCAGCAGGGGACAGGAAGGCTCACCCCTCCACTTT.